This T cell receptor (beta chain) was sequenced in a study of shared clonotypes between healthy human individuals. Assay used: immunoSEQ multiplex PCR; TCRdb lists only in-frame clones, some missing. The table records more than 900,000 clones, approximately 80% of them present only once. The CDR3 length is 15 residues. Trimming left V 8 bases short and J 6 bases short, with 22 bases between. CDR1 is SEHNR, CDR2 FQNEAQ, per germline (reference sequence). J is TRBJ1-1 and V is TRBV7-9; TRBD1 is a possible D gene (6 bases). Sequences were obtained from memory CD4+ T cells from PBMCs. Described subset: CD45RA-negative fraction. The sequence came from a man between 18 and 35 years old in good health. Some clones in this sample may be carry-over from other donors' samples. CDR3 nucleotides: TGTGCCAGCGTCCCGAGCTACAGGGAGAATGCTGAAGCTTTCTTT. Translated, it gives CASVPSYRENAEAFF. Full variable domain (outside the CDR3, taken from reference TRBV7-9 and TRBJ1-1): DTGVSQNPRHKITKRGQNVTFRCDPISEHNRLYWYRQTLGQGPEFLTYFQNEAQLEKSRLLSDRFSAERPKGSFSTLEIQRTEQGDSAMYLCASVPSYRENAEAFFGQGTRLTVV.